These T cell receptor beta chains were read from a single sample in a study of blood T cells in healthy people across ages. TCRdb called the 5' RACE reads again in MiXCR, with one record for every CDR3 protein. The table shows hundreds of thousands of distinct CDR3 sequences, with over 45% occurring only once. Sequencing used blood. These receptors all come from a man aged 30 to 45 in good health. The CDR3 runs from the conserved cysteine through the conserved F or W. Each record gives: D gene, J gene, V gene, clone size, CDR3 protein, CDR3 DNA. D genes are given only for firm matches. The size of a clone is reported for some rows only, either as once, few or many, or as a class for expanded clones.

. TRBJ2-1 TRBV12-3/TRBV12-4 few CASSSMVGNEQFF TGTGCCAGCAGTTCGATGGTGGGGAATGAGCAGTTCTTC
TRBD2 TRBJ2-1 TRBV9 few CASSVGGSPSYNEQFF TGTGCCAGCAGCGTGGGCGGGAGCCCCTCCTACAATGAGCAGTTCTTC
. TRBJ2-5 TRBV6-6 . CASRPDWQETQYF TGTGCCAGCAGGCCGGACTGGCAAGAGACCCAGTACTTC
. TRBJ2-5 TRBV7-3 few CASSLDPPAEQYF TGTGCCAGCAGCTTGGATCCCCCGGCGGAGCAGTACTTC
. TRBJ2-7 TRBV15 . CATSREGWEQYF TGTGCCACCAGCAGAGAGGGGTGGGAGCAGTACTTC
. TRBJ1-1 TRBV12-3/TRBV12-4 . CASSLPLGGVTEAFF TGCGCCAGCAGTTTACCGTTAGGAGGGGTCACTGAAGCTTTCTTT
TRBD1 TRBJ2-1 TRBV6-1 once CASRNRGRGNNEQFF TGTGCCAGCAGGAACAGGGGGCGCGGTAACAATGAGCAGTTCTTC
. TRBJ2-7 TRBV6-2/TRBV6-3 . CASRDPQTTYEQYF TGTGCCAGCAGGGACCCTCAGACGACCTACGAGCAGTACTTC
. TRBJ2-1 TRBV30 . CAWKGNPANEQFF TGTGCCTGGAAAGGGAATCCGGCCAATGAGCAGTTCTTC
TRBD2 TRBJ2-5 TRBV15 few CATSLTLALETQYF TGTGCCACCAGCTTAACACTAGCGCTGGAGACCCAGTACTTC
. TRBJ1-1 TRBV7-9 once CASSRITGTTEAFF TGTGCCAGCAGCCGGATTACAGGGACCACTGAAGCTTTCTTT
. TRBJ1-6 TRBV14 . CASSQDRSTSGSPLHF TGTGCCAGCAGTCAAGACCGAAGTACTAGCGGTTCACCCCTCCACTTT
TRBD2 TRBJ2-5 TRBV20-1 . CSARTSGRRETQYF TGCAGTGCTCGGACTAGCGGGAGAAGAGAGACCCAGTACTTC
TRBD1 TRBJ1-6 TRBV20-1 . CSAYGTGQSPLHF TGCAGTGCTTATGGGACAGGGCAATCACCCCTCCACTTT
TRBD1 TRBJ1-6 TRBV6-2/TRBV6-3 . CASSGTVNSPLHF TGTGCCAGCAGCGGGACAGTGAATTCACCCCTCCACTTT
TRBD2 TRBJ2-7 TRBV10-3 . CAIKTSGDEQYF TGTGCCATCAAAACTAGCGGGGATGAGCAGTACTTC
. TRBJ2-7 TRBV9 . CASSERPVPSYEQYF TGTGCCAGCAGCGAGAGACCGGTGCCCTCCTACGAGCAGTACTTC
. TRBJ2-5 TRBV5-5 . CASSLTEGIETQYF TGTGCCAGCAGCTTGACCGAGGGGATTGAGACCCAGTACTTC
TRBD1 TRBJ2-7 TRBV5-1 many CASSPGTGTYEQYF TGCGCCAGCAGCCCCGGGACAGGGACCTACGAGCAGTACTTC
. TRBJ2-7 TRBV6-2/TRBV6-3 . CASSYSNPRSQYF TGTGCCAGCAGTTACTCGAATCCTAGGTCGCAGTACTTC
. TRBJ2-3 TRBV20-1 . CSARPVAGTDTQYF TGCAGTGCTAGGCCAGTGGCGGGGACAGATACGCAGTATTTT
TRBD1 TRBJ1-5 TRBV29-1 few CSADSGTGSYSNQPQHF TGCAGCGCAGACTCCGGGACAGGGTCCTATAGCAATCAGCCCCAGCATTTT
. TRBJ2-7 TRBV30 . CAGKGGNEQYF TGTGCCGGGAAGGGGGGGAATGAGCAGTACTTC
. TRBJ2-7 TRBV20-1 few CSGCVGGGNSYEQYF TGCAGTGGCTGCGTCGGTGGCGGGAACTCTTACGAGCAGTACTTC
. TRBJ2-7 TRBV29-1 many CSVLKQPYEQYF TGCAGCGTTCTCAAACAACCCTACGAGCAGTACTTC
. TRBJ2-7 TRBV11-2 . CASSQGSATQYF TGTGCCAGCAGCCAGGGGTCGGCAACCCAGTACTTC
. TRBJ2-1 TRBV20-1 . CSAGSPGGSYNEQFF TGCAGTGCCGGTTCTCCCGGTGGGTCCTACAATGAGCAGTTCTTC
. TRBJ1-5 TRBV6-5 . CASSYRAFSNQPQHF TGTGCCAGCAGCTACAGGGCCTTTAGCAATCAGCCCCAGCATTTT
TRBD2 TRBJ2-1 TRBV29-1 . CSVRSGSEQFF TGCAGCGTTCGCAGCGGGAGTGAGCAGTTCTTC
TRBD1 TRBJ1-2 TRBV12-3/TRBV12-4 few CASSWDSLSYGYTF TGTGCCAGCAGTTGGGACAGCTTGAGCTATGGCTACACCTTC
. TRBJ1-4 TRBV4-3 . CASSRITGPDEKLFF TGCGCCAGCAGCCGCATTACAGGGCCTGATGAAAAACTGTTTTTT
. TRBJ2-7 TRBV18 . CASSRITFGSQSYEQYF TGTGCCAGCTCACGAATCACGTTTGGCTCACAATCTTACGAGCAGTACTTC
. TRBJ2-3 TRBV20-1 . CSARDPGSGGTDTQYF TGCAGTGCTAGAGACCCGGGTAGCGGAGGCACAGATACGCAGTATTTT
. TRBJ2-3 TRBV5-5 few CASSLMTRQDTQYF TGTGCCAGCAGCTTGATGACGCGTCAAGATACGCAGTATTTT
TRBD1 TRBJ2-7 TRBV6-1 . CASRERATGKGAYEQYF TGTGCCAGCAGAGAAAGGGCGACAGGGAAGGGAGCCTACGAGCAGTACTTC
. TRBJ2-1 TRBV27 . CASSEQGNEQFF TGTGCCAGCAGCGAACAGGGAAATGAGCAGTTCTTC
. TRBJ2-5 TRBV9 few CASSAPPGGSETQYF TGTGCCAGCAGCGCGCCACCTGGGGGGAGTGAGACCCAGTACTTC
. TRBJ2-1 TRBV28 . CASTPARVSVNEQFF TGTGCCAGCACTCCCGCCAGGGTGTCGGTCAATGAGCAGTTCTTC
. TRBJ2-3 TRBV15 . CATSRDGARDPVTQYF TGTGCCACCAGCAGAGATGGGGCTAGGGACCCGGTTACGCAGTATTTT
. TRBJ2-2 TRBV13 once CASSLLPGGSRSGELFF TGTGCCAGCAGCTTACTCCCAGGAGGGAGTCGGTCCGGGGAGCTGTTTTTT
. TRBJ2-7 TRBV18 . CASSPPGSQNSYEQYF TGTGCCAGCTCACCACCGGGATCTCAGAATTCCTACGAGCAGTACTTC
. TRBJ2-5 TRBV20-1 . CSATTALAQETQYF TGCAGTGCGACGACAGCTCTAGCTCAAGAGACCCAGTACTTC
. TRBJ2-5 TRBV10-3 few CAISRERWETQYF TGTGCCATCAGCCGGGAGAGGTGGGAGACCCAGTACTTC